These 6 T cell receptor beta chains originate from one sample sequenced in a study of graft-versus-host responses after intestinal transplantation (dated by TCRdb to the early 2020s). Receptor libraries were prepared by the immunoSEQ multiplex PCR assay. In its TCRdb copy, this immuneACCESS table keeps in-frame sequences only and misses some clones. Where compared with another copy, unresolved V genes explain less than half of these, and the others have no known cause. The sample table holds over 100,000 clones, of which 85% to 95% were seen once. The ten largest clones take up about 0.11% of the sample. No antigens are known for them. Per the publication, the time point label means: cells obtained before transplantation from donor or recipient. The sample consisted of unstimulated CD4+ T cells sorted from spleen or lymph node cells, taken before intestinal transplant. The source of these receptors is a human donor who received an intestinal transplant.

The J gene is TRBJ2-7, the V gene TRBV14; 9 bases map to TRBD1. CDR3 size: 16 residues. The ends lost 2 bases at V and 2 bases at J; junction bases unmatched: 7. Germline CDR1 SGHDN, CDR2 FVKESK. The CDR3 loop reads CASSQLSGTGPYEQYF. In DNA form, the CDR3 reads TGTGCCAGCAGCCAATTATCCGGGACAGGGCCCTACGAGCAGTACTTC. The full variable domain, its missing parts supplied by reference TRBV14 and TRBJ2-7, is EAGVTQFPSHSVIEKGQTVTLRCDPISGHDNLYWYRRVMGKEIKFLLHFVKESKQDESGMPNNRFLAERTGGTYSTLKVQPAELEDSGVYFCASSQLSGTGPYEQYFGPGTRLTVT.

The chain joins TRBV2 to TRBJ1-1, with D perhaps matching TRBD1 (5 bases). The V gene lost 6 bases and the J gene lost 3 bases, with 11 bases spanning the gap. CDR3 length: 13 residues. Germline assignment: CDR1 SNHLY and CDR2 FYNNEI. As DNA, the CDR3 is TGTGCCAGCAGGGCCTCCAGGGACACTGAAGCTTTCTTT. Translating it yields CASRASRDTEAFF.

The chain links TRBV5-1 to TRBJ1-2; tentatively, D is TRBD1 (5 bases). Germline V gene data show CDR1 as SGHRS and CDR2 as YFSETQ. This CDR3 is built from 15 residues. The V and J ends lost 0 bases and 4 bases respectively, with 13 bases between them. The CDR3 loop reads CASSLGSSGTYGYTF. CDR3 nucleotide sequence: TGCGCCAGCAGCTTGGGCTCCTCGGGGACCTATGGCTACACCTTC.

Turning to this clone: At one end the junction does not follow the germline gene, possibly because of a read error. The genes are TRBV7-7 and TRBJ2-5; the match to TRBD2 covers 12 bases. This CDR3 contains 16 residues. Looked up from germline, CDR1 is SSHAT and CDR2 is FNYEAQ (reference sequence). The CDR3 region is CASSLSLAGGSGTQYF. The CDR3 region has the DNA TGTGCTAGCAGCTTGTCGCTAGCGGGAGGGTCGGGGACCCAGTACTTC.

The chain couples TRBV28 to TRBJ2-7; TRBD1 is a possible D gene (6 bases). From germline, CDR1 is MDHEN and CDR2 SYDVKM. V was clipped by 7 bases and J by 5 bases, with 12 bases between them. The CDR3 is 12 residues long. CDR3 in amino acids: CASNAGVHEQYF. CDR3 DNA sequence: TGTGCCAGCAACGCAGGGGTCCACGAGCAGTACTTC.

The chain combines TRBV4-2 with TRBJ2-1, with 9 bases matching TRBD2. The germline V gene has CDR1 LGHNA and CDR2 YNFKEQ. The CDR3 extends over 17 amino acids. The junction had 7 bases not matched to a gene; V was cut back by 1 base and J by 3 bases. This CDR3 reads CASSQVELAGHYNEQFF. The CDR3, as DNA: TGTGCCAGCAGCCAAGTTGAACTAGCGGGTCACTACAATGAGCAGTTCTTC.